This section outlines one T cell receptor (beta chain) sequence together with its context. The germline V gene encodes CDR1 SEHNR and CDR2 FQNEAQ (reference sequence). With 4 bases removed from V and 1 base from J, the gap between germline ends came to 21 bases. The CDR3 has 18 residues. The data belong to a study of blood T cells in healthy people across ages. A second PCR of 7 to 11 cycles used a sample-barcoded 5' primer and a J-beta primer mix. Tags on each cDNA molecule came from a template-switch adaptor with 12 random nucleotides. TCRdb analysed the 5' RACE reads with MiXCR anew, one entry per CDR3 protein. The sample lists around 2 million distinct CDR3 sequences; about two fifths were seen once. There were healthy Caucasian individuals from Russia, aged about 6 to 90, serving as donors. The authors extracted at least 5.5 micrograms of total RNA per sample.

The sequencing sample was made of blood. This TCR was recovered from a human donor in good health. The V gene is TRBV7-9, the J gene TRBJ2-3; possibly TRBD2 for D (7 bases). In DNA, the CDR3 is TGTGCCAGCAGCTGGCCCAAAGGGGGGGCCCTAGGCACAGATACGCAGTATTTT. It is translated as CASSWPKGGALGTDTQYF.